This entry describes one T cell receptor (beta chain). Its antigen is as yet unknown. The record originates from a study of cytomegalovirus exposure and HLA in healthy donors. Regarding donors, all were healthy bone marrow donors. Findings and caveats of the study: The investigators catalogued 150 or so TCR beta chains as cytomegalovirus-associated.

PCR employed 60 Vbeta and 13 Jbeta primers. Assay: immunoSEQ multiplex PCR; the TCRdb copy retains only in-frame clones and omits some. The sample consists of 120,000 to 150,000 clones, roughly four fifths of them appearing once. Sequenced sample: PBMCs. This receptor was taken from a man under 40 in good health and CMV-seropositive.

This CDR3 reads CATRLLDEQYF. The CDR3 DNA is TGTGCCACCAGACTCCTTGACGAGCAGTACTTC. The chain combines TRBV7-8 with TRBJ2-7; D is uncertain. This CDR3 spans 11 amino acids. The V gene lost 10 bases and the J gene lost 5 bases, with 12 bases spanning the gap. Looked up from germline, CDR1 is SGHVS and CDR2 is FQNEAQ.